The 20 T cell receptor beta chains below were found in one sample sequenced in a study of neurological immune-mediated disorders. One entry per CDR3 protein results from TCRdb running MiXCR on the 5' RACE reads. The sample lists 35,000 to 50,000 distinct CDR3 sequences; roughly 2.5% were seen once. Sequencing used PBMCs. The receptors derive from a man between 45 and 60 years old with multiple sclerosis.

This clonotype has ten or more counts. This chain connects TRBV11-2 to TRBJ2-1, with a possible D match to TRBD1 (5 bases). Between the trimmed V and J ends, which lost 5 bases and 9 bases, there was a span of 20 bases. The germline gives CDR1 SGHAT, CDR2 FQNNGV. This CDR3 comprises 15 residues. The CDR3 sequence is CASSPLIQAQGEQFF. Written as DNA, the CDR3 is TGTGCCAGCAGCCCCCTCATTCAGGCTCAGGGTGAGCAGTTCTTC.

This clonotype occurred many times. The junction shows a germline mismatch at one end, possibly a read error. The CDR3 coding sequence is TGTGCCAGCAGCGCGACGGGTAATTCACCCCTCAACTTT. It yields the protein CASSATGNSPLNF. The chain carries TRBV9 and TRBJ1-6; D gene uncertain. The CDR3 totals 13 residues. Germline V gives CDR1 SGDLS, CDR2 YYNGEE.

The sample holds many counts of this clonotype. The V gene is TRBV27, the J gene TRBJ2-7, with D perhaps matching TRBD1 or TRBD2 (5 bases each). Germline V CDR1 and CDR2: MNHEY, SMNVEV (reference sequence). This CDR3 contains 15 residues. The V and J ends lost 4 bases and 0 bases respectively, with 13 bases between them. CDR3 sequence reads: CASSSFRDPSYEQYF. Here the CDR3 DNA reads TGTGCCAGCAGTTCGTTCCGGGACCCCTCCTACGAGCAGTACTTC.

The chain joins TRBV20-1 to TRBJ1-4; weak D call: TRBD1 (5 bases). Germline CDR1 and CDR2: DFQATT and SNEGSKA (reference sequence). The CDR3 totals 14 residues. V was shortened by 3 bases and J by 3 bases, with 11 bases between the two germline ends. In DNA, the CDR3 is TGCAGTGCTAGGAAAGGGGCGTCTAATGAAAAACTGTTTTTT. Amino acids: CSARKGASNEKLFF.

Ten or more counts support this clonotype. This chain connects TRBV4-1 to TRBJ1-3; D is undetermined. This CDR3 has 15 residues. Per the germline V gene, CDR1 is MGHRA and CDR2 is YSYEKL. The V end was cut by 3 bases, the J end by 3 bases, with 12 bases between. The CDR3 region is CASSHRPSFGNTIYF. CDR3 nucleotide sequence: TGCGCCAGCAGCCATCGTCCGTCGTTTGGAAACACCATATATTTT.

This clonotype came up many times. CDR3 sequence: CASSLPGTLGRGSNQPQHF. Written as DNA, the CDR3 is TGTGCCAGCAGTTTACCTGGGACCTTGGGGAGGGGTAGCAATCAGCCCCAGCATTTT. The chain links TRBV28 to TRBJ1-5; D might be TRBD1 (5 bases). V lost 2 bases and J 0 bases, leaving 20 bases between the germline ends. Germline loops: CDR1 MDHEN, CDR2 SYDVKM. The CDR3 is 19 amino acids.

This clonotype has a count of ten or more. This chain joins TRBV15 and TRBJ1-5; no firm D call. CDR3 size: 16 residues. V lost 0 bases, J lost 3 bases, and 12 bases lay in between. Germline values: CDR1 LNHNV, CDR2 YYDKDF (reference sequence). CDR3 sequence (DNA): TGTGCCACCAGCAGAGATTTCGGGAACTACAATCAGCCCCAGCATTTT. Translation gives CATSRDFGNYNQPQHF. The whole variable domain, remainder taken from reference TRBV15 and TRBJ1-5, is DAMVIQNPRYQVTQFGKPVTLSCSQTLNHNVMYWYQQKSSQAPKLLFHYYDKDFNNEADTPDNFQSRRPNTSFCFLDIRSPGLGDTAMYLCATSRDFGNYNQPQHFGDGTRLSIL.

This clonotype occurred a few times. CDR3 bases: TGCAGTGCTGGGGGGGGCACAGATACGCAGTATTTT. It specifies CSAGGGTDTQYF. The rearrangement uses TRBV20-1 and TRBJ2-3; the match to TRBD2 covers 7 bases. The germline gives CDR1 DFQATT, CDR2 SNEGSKA (reference sequence). The CDR3 consists of 12 residues. V dropped 5 bases and J dropped 1; count of bases not matched to a gene: 0.

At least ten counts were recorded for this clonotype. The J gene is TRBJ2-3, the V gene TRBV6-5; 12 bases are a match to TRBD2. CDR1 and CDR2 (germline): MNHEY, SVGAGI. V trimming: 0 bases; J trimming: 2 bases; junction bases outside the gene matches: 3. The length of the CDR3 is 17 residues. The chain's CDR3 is CASSYSTSGGTTDTQYF. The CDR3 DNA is TGTGCCAGCAGTTACTCCACTAGCGGGGGGACCACAGATACGCAGTATTTT.

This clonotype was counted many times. The chain's CDR3 is CASSESGGRNQPQHF. The CDR3 bases are TGCGCCAGCAGTGAGTCAGGGGGCAGGAATCAGCCCCAGCATTTT. J is TRBJ1-5 and V is TRBV10-2; TRBD1 aligns across 7 bases. CDR3 length: 15 residues. J lost 4 bases, V lost 0 bases, and 3 bases had no gene match. CDR1 and CDR2 (germline): WSHSY, SAAADI.

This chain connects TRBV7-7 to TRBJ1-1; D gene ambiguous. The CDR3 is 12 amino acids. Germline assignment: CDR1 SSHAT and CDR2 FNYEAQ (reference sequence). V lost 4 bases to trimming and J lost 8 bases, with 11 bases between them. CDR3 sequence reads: CASSSRTLEAFF. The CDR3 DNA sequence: TGTGCCAGCAGCTCCCGGACCCTAGAAGCTTTCTTT.

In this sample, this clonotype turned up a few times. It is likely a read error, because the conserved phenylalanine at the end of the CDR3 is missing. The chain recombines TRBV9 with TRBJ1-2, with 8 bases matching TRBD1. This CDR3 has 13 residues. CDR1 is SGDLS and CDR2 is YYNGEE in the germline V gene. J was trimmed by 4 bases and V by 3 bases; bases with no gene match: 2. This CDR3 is CASSADRGYGYTN. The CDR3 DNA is TGTGCCAGCAGCGCCGACAGGGGCTATGGCTACACCAAC.

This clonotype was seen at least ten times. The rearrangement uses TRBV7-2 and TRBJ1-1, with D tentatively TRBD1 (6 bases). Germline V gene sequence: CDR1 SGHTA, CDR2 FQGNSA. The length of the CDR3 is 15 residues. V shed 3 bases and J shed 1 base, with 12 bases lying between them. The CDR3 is CASSFRDTGNTEAFF. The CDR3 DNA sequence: TGTGCCAGCAGCTTTCGGGACACCGGGAACACTGAAGCTTTCTTT.

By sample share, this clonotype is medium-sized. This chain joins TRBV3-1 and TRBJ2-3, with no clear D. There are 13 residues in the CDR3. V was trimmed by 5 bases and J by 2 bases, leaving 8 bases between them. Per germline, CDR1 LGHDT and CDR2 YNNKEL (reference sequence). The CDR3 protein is CASSGLTTDTQYF. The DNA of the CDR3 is TGTGCCAGCAGCGGGCTTACCACAGATACGCAGTATTTT.

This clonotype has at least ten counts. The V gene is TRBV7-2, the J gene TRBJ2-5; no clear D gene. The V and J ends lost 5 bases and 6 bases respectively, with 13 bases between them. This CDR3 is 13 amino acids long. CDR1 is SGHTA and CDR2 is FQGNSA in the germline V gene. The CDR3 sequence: CASSGSQEQTQYF. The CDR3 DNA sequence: TGTGCCAGCAGCGGAAGCCAGGAGCAGACCCAGTACTTC.

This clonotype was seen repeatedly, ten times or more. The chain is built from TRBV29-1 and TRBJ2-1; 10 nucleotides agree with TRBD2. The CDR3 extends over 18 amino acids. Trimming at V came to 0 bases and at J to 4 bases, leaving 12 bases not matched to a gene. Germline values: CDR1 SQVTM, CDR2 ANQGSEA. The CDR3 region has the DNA TGCAGCGTTGAAGAGGCCCGGCTAGCGGGGGCAATATACAATGAGCAGTTCTTC. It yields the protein CSVEEARLAGAIYNEQFF.

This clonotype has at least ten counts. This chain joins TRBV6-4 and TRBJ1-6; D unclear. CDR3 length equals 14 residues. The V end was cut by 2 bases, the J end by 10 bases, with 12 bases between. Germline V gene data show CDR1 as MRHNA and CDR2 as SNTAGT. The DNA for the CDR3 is TGTGCCAGCAGTGACACCAACGTAGGATCACCCCTCCACTTT. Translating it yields CASSDTNVGSPLHF.

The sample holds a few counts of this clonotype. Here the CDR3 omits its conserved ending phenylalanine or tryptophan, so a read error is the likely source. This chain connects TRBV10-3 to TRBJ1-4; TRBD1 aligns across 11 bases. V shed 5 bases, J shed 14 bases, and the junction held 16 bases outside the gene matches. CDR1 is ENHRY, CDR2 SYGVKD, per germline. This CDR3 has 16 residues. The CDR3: CAISSQSPGQGGELFN. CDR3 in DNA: TGTGCCATCAGTTCACAATCCCCGGGACAGGGGGGAGAGCTGTTTAAT.

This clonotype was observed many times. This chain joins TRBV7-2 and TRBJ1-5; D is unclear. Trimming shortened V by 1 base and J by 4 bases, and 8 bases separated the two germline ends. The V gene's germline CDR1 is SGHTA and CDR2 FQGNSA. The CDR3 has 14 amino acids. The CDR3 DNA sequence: TGTGCCAGCAGCTTAGAGGGAGTAAATCAGCCCCAGCATTTT. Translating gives CASSLEGVNQPQHF.

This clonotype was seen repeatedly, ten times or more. The CDR3 coding sequence is TGCGCCAGCAGCTCAGACAGGGGGAGCTCCTATAATTCACCCCTCCACTTT. Translation: CASSSDRGSSYNSPLHF. The chain couples TRBV5-1 to TRBJ1-6; 9 bases map to TRBD1. CDR1 is SGHRS and CDR2 is YFSETQ in the germline V gene. The CDR3 covers 17 residues. V was clipped by 3 bases and J by 0 bases; unmatched bases: 4.